These 20 T cell receptor beta chains share one sample of origin, sequenced in a study of blood T cell repertoires in COVID-19. TCRdb's copy holds only in-frame clones and misses some; the assay was immunoSEQ multiplex PCR. The sample yields 300,000 to 450,000 clones, about 89% seen once. Sequenced input: PBMCs or T cells enriched from blood (not recorded which). The receptors originated from a man in his forties in a cohort exposed to, infected with or recovered from COVID-19 (not recorded which).

This clone was seen a single time. The CDR3 loop reads CASSLRVLAGTKNIQYF. DNA for the CDR3: TGTGCCAGCAGCTTAAGAGTACTAGCGGGAACCAAAAACATTCAGTACTTC. The chain combines TRBV5-6 with TRBJ2-4, with 10 bases fitting TRBD2. Unmatched junction bases numbered 7, after V lost 2 bases and J lost 2 bases. The CDR3 sequence is 17 residues long. Germline V gene sequence: CDR1 SGHDT, CDR2 YYEEEE.

The chain carries TRBV5-4 and TRBJ1-2, with 7 positions matching TRBD1. Germline lookup yields CDR1 SGHNT and CDR2 YYREEE (reference sequence). Losses at the gene ends were 2 bases for V and 2 bases for J; bases not matched to a gene: 6. The CDR3 loop spans 15 amino acids. Here the CDR3 DNA reads TGTGCCAGCAGCTTAGGGACAGATAAAAACTATGGCTACACCTTC. Its translation is CASSLGTDKNYGYTF.

The DNA of the CDR3 is TGTGCCAGCAGTGGGGGGACAGTCAACCTCATGAACACTGAAGCTTTCTTT. Protein sequence: CASSGGTVNLMNTEAFF. This chain connects TRBV27 to TRBJ1-1; the match to TRBD1 covers 7 bases. The CDR3 has 17 amino acids. V gave up 5 bases and J gave up 0 bases; unmatched junction bases: 12. Germline assignment: CDR1 MNHEY and CDR2 SMNVEV (reference sequence).

The chain links TRBV5-1 to TRBJ2-5, with 8 bases that match TRBD2. The CDR3 is made up of 15 amino acids. Germline values: CDR1 SGHRS, CDR2 YFSETQ. Unmatched junction bases numbered 5, after V lost 2 bases and J lost 2 bases. The CDR3 is CASSFSQREQETQYF. The CDR3 coding sequence is TGCGCCAGCAGCTTTTCCCAGCGGGAGCAAGAGACCCAGTACTTC.

The V and J genes are TRBV28 and TRBJ1-3; D may be TRBD1 (5 bases). The ends were cut back, 4 bases at V and 0 bases at J, with 10 bases in the middle. The CDR3 spans 15 residues. CDR1 is MDHEN, CDR2 SYDVKM, per germline. CDR3 coding DNA: TGTGCCAGCAGTTCCACGGACAACTCTGGAAACACCATATATTTT. It is translated as CASSSTDNSGNTIYF.

V usage is TRBV30 and J usage is TRBJ2-5; TRBD2 matches at 7 bases. Germline V gene sequence: CDR1 GTSNPN, CDR2 SVGIG (reference sequence). CDR3 length: 14 amino acids. V lost 0 bases to trimming and J lost 7 bases; unmatched junction nucleotides: 8. Written as DNA, the CDR3 is TGTGCCTGGAGTGTTTTCGGGGGGAAGGCGACCCAGTACTTC. It encodes CAWSVFGGKATQYF.

The J gene is TRBJ2-7, the V gene TRBV10-3, with D possibly TRBD1 on 6 matching bases. V was cut by 8 bases and J by 3 bases, with 8 bases left in between. In germline, CDR1 is ENHRY, CDR2 SYGVKD. The length of the CDR3 is 11 residues. CDR3 protein: CAIGGSYEQYF. DNA of the CDR3: TGTGCCATCGGGGGCAGCTACGAGCAGTACTTC.

This chain connects TRBV3-1 (or the pseudogene TRBV3-2) to TRBJ2-7; D is perhaps TRBD2 (6 bases). Trimming took 3 bases from V and 3 from J, leaving 12 bases between them. Germline V gives CDR1 LGHDT, CDR2 YNNKEL (reference sequence). This CDR3 region has 14 residues. This CDR3 is CASSHVREDYEQYF. CDR3 DNA: TGTGCCAGCAGCCACGTCAGGGAGGACTACGAGCAGTACTTC.

The CDR3 loop is CASSRDFSSYEQYF. The CDR3 DNA sequence: TGTGCCAGCAGCAGGGACTTTTCGTCCTACGAGCAGTACTTC. This chain joins TRBV21-1 and TRBJ2-7; the D call TRBD2 from the table was never checked on the DNA. TRBV21-1 is assigned pseudogene status. This CDR3 region has 14 residues.

V and J are TRBV11-3 and TRBJ2-3, with 9 bases aligning to TRBD2. With V trimmed by 1 base and J by 0 bases, 11 bases remained unmatched. The CDR3 length is 19 residues. Germline V gene data show CDR1 as SGHNT and CDR2 as YENEEA. The CDR3 DNA is TGTGCCAGCAGCTTAGGTTATTCCCTGACTAGCGGTAGCACAGATACGCAGTATTTT. Residues: CASSLGYSLTSGSTDTQYF.

The chain is built from TRBV7-8 and TRBJ1-1; no definite D call. The CDR3 spans 13 residues. In germline, CDR1 is SGHVS, CDR2 FQNEAQ. V shed 5 bases and J shed 6 bases, with 13 bases lying between them. The CDR3 spells CASSQHEVPEAFF. The CDR3 DNA sequence: TGTGCCAGCAGCCAACACGAGGTCCCTGAAGCTTTCTTT.

The genes are TRBV6-5 and TRBJ1-4, with D possibly matching TRBD1 (5 bases). Germline CDR1 and CDR2: MNHEY and SVGAGI. V dropped 4 bases and J dropped 11 bases, with 14 bases sitting between them. The CDR3 sequence is 13 residues long. CDR3 in DNA: TGTGCCAGCAGTTCCCGACCGACAGATAAACTGTTTTTT. It translates to CASSSRPTDKLFF.

The rearrangement links TRBV19 to TRBJ2-7, with a possible D match to TRBD1 (6 bases). The CDR3 consists of 15 residues. V dropped 6 bases and J dropped 2 bases, with 17 bases sitting between them. The germline V gene has CDR1 LNHDA and CDR2 SQIVND (reference sequence). The CDR3 loop reads CASSRRDTTTYEQYF. The DNA of the CDR3 is TGTGCCAGTAGCCGTAGGGACACCACGACCTACGAGCAGTACTTC.

The chain joins TRBV4-2 to TRBJ2-1; possible D gene TRBD1, 6 bases. This CDR3 spans 17 amino acids. CDR1 is LGHNA, CDR2 YNFKEQ, per germline. Trimming removed 0 bases at V and 6 bases at J, with 18 bases between. The CDR3 coding sequence is TGTGCCAGCAGCCAAGAATCATACAGGGCCAGGGTCAATGAGCAGTTCTTC. Its translation: CASSQESYRARVNEQFF.

This chain uses TRBV9 with TRBJ1-2; D might be TRBD1 (6 bases). Germline CDR1 is SGDLS and CDR2 is YYNGEE. This CDR3 has 13 amino acids. Deletions cut 0 bases from V and 7 bases from J, with 10 bases between. The CDR3, as DNA: TGTGCCAGCAGCGTAGCAGGGGCGGTTGGCTACACCTTC. Its translation is CASSVAGAVGYTF.

Note on this clone: Other DNA variants within this sample encode the same CDR3. This chain connects TRBV5-1 to TRBJ2-2; no reliable D call. Germline V CDR1 and CDR2: SGHRS, YFSETQ. The CDR3 runs to 15 residues. Trimming shortened V by 0 bases and J by 0 bases, and 6 bases separated the two germline ends. The CDR3 region is CASSLGGSNTGELFF. DNA of the CDR3: TGCGCCAGCAGCTTGGGAGGCTCGAACACCGGGGAGCTGTTTTTT.

This chain uses TRBV30 with TRBJ1-6; D unclear. Looked up from germline, CDR1 is GTSNPN and CDR2 is SVGIG (reference sequence). CDR3 size: 15 residues. Trimming stripped 0 bases from V and 7 bases from J, with 13 bases between. The CDR3 reads CAWSVGTGLNSPLHF. DNA for the CDR3: TGTGCCTGGAGTGTAGGTACTGGACTAAATTCACCCCTCCACTTT.

This chain links TRBV24-1 with TRBJ2-1, with TRBD2 matching over 8 bases. Trimming cost V 3 bases and J 0 bases; bases outside gene matches: 6. The CDR3 totals 17 residues. CDR1 is KGHDR, CDR2 SFDVKD, per germline. Here the CDR3 reads CATSDGSGRGSYNEQFF. DNA for the CDR3: TGTGCCACCAGTGATGGAAGCGGGAGAGGCTCCTACAATGAGCAGTTCTTC.

The chain links TRBV27 to TRBJ1-5; TRBD1 matches 8 bases. Germline CDR1 is MNHEY and CDR2 is SMNVEV (reference sequence). V was pared by 3 bases and J by 5 bases, with 3 bases of the junction left unmatched. The CDR3 sequence is 14 residues long. The CDR3 region is CASSFGQGDQPQHF. In DNA, the CDR3 is TGTGCCAGCAGTTTCGGACAGGGCGATCAGCCCCAGCATTTT.

This chain connects TRBV25-1 to TRBJ2-7; 8 nucleotides line up with TRBD1. The CDR3 is 14 residues long. The germline V gene has CDR1 MGHDK and CDR2 SYGVNS. J lost 4 bases, V lost 2 bases, and 4 bases had no gene match. The chain's CDR3 is CASSEDNRGYEQYF. CDR3 nucleotides: TGTGCCAGCAGTGAAGATAACAGGGGGTACGAGCAGTACTTC.